This passage covers 13 T cell receptor beta chains from one sample sequenced in a study of blood T cell repertoires in COVID-19. TCRdb's table, derived via immunoSEQ multiplex PCR, lists solely in-frame clones and lacks some. The table lists 140,000 to 150,000 clones, 75% to 85% of them singletons. Sequencing used peripheral blood. Every receptor here comes from a human donor with acute or convalescent COVID-19. The donor label of this sample is uncertain.

The rearrangement joins TRBV2 to TRBJ1-6; D not certain. CDR1 is SNHLY and CDR2 is FYNNEI in the germline V gene. This CDR3 has 17 amino acids. V lost 5 bases and J 4 bases, leaving 18 bases between the germline ends. The CDR3 DNA follows: TGTGCCAGCAGTTCCATCGGTGGAGAGACGTATAATTCACCCCTCCACTTT. Its translation is CASSSIGGETYNSPLHF. The entire variable domain, with the rest obtained from reference TRBV2 and TRBJ1-6, is as follows: EPEVTQTPSHQVTQMGQEVILRCVPISNHLYFYWYRQILGQKVEFLVSFYNNEISEKSEIFDDQFSVERPDGSNFTLKIRSTKLEDSAMYFCASSSIGGETYNSPLHFGNGTRLTVT.

The V gene is TRBV30, the J gene TRBJ2-1; no clear D gene. Germline V gives CDR1 GTSNPN, CDR2 SVGIG (reference sequence). This CDR3 spans 14 amino acids. V dropped 1 base and J dropped 4 bases, with 11 bases sitting between them. In DNA form, the CDR3 reads TGTGCCTGGAGTGACCGAACAGCTTACAATGAGCAGTTCTTC. Translation: CAWSDRTAYNEQFF.

The rearrangement joins TRBV2 to TRBJ1-2; the D is unclear. The germline gives CDR1 SNHLY, CDR2 FYNNEI. This CDR3 spans 11 amino acids. V lost 5 bases and J lost 6, with 7 bases in between. CDR3 region: CASSWANGYTF. In nucleotides, the CDR3 is TGTGCCAGCAGTTGGGCGAATGGCTACACCTTC.

V gene TRBV6-5 combines with J gene TRBJ1-2, with TRBD1 as a possible D gene (6 bases). CDR1 is MNHEY and CDR2 is SVGAGI in the germline V gene. This CDR3 has 13 residues. Trimming took off 1 base at V and 3 bases at J, with 6 bases between the two ends. CDR3 sequence reads: CASSYYRDYGYTF. CDR3 nucleotides: TGTGCCAGCAGTTACTACAGGGACTATGGCTACACCTTC.

This rearrangement joins TRBV5-1 to TRBJ2-1, with D maybe TRBD1 (6 bases). Trimming stripped 4 bases from V and 7 bases from J, with 15 bases between. The germline gives CDR1 SGHRS, CDR2 YFSETQ. The CDR3 is 14 residues long. The CDR3 spells CASSLGQLINEQFF. The CDR3 nucleotides are TGCGCCAGCAGCCTCGGACAGTTGATAAATGAGCAGTTCTTC.

The chain has TRBV6-1 and TRBJ1-5, with D unresolved. This CDR3 spans 15 amino acids. V lost 2 bases and J 1 base, leaving 9 bases between the germline ends. Germline values: CDR1 MNHNS, CDR2 SASEGT. CDR3 in amino acids: CASSESPFSNQPQHF. CDR3 DNA sequence: TGTGCCAGCAGTGAAAGCCCCTTCAGCAATCAGCCCCAGCATTTT.

This clone was detected only once. The V gene is TRBV11-2, the J gene TRBJ1-1, with D possibly being TRBD1 (5 bases). The CDR3 length is 16 residues. Trimming left V 2 bases short and J 4 bases short, with 17 bases between. Germline values: CDR1 SGHAT, CDR2 FQNNGV. CDR3 sequence (DNA): TGTGCCAGCAGCTTAAGGTCCGGCGGGGGGACCACTGAAGCTTTCTTT. It codes for CASSLRSGGGTTEAFF. Complete variable domain (other parts from reference TRBV11-2 and TRBJ1-1): EAGVAQSPRYKIIEKRQSVAFWCNPISGHATLYWYQQILGQGPKLLIQFQNNGVVDDSQLPKDRFSAERLKGVDSTLKIQPAKLEDSAVYLCASSLRSGGGTTEAFFGQGTRLTVV.

The CDR3 DNA is TGTGCCAGCAGTGTCATGGGACTAGCGAGCTCCTACAATGAGCAGTTCTTC. The encoded protein is CASSVMGLASSYNEQFF. The chain is built from TRBV6-1 and TRBJ2-1; 10 positions match TRBD2. There are 17 residues in the CDR3. From germline, CDR1 is MNHNS and CDR2 SASEGT. V was clipped by 4 bases and J by 0 bases; unmatched bases: 6.

This rearrangement joins TRBV5-5 to TRBJ2-7, with D possibly matching TRBD1 (5 bases). Germline CDR1 reads SGHKS; CDR2 reads YYEKEE (reference sequence). V gave up 1 base and J gave up 3 bases, with 11 bases separating them. This CDR3 comprises 14 residues. The CDR3 reads CASSLSGHVYEQYF. In DNA form, the CDR3 reads TGTGCCAGCAGCTTGTCCGGACACGTCTACGAGCAGTACTTC.

A single count supports this clone. The V gene is TRBV7-9, the J gene TRBJ2-1; possible D gene TRBD2, 6 bases. The ends were cut back, 5 bases at V and 4 bases at J, with 15 bases in the middle. CDR3 length equals 15 residues. The germline V gene encodes CDR1 SEHNR and CDR2 FQNEAQ (reference sequence). The CDR3 protein is CASSPPGLRYNEQFF. CDR3 nucleotides: TGTGCCAGCAGCCCCCCGGGACTGAGGTACAATGAGCAGTTCTTC.

The chain uses TRBV5-1 and TRBJ2-1, with 7 nucleotides matching TRBD1. The CDR3 has 13 residues. The V segment lost 3 bases and the J segment 8 bases; nucleotides outside the gene matches: 5. CDR1 is SGHRS and CDR2 is YFSETQ in the germline V gene. CDR3 in DNA: TGCGCCAGCAGCTCCCAGGGGGTGGATGAGCAGTTCTTC. It translates to CASSSQGVDEQFF.

The V and J genes are TRBV12-3 or TRBV12-4 and TRBJ1-1, with D unresolved. The CDR3 has 13 residues. Deletions cut 6 bases from V and 0 bases from J, with 8 bases between. CDR3 sequence: CASSLALNTEAFF. DNA of the CDR3: TGTGCCAGCAGCCTGGCATTGAACACTGAAGCTTTCTTT.

The chain carries TRBV19 and TRBJ2-1; 15 positions agree with TRBD2. In germline, CDR1 is LNHDA, CDR2 SQIVND (reference sequence). Trimming cost V 6 bases and J 1 base; bases outside gene matches: 7. The CDR3 runs 18 residues. CDR3 nucleotides: TGTGCCAGTAGGCCTGGGGGACTAGCGGGGGGTTCCTACAATGAGCAGTTCTTC. Protein product: CASRPGGLAGGSYNEQFF.